In its sample, the clone carrying this T cell receptor beta chain ranks as medium-sized. Per germline, CDR1 DFQATT and CDR2 SNEGSKA (reference sequence). The CDR3 is 14 amino acids. Between the trimmed V and J ends, which lost 0 bases and 5 bases, there was a span of 13 bases. Full-length variable regions came from constant-region reverse primers plus semi-nested Nested Universal Primer A PCR. TCRdb analysed the 5' RACE reads with MiXCR anew, one entry per CDR3 protein. The repertoire includes over 50,000 distinct CDR3 sequences, approximately 31% of them detected once, and roughly 2.5% sits in the top ten.

The rearrangement uses TRBV20-1 and TRBJ1-1, with D maybe TRBD1 (6 bases). What was sequenced was tumor-infiltrating naive CD4+ T cells sorted from the breast tumor. The subset denotes: naive CD4+ T cells, CD4+CD45RA+CD25-. The TCR was taken from a female donor with breast cancer. The DNA of the CDR3 is TGCAGTGCTAGAGATTACAGGGAGGGTACTGAAGCTTTCTTT. As protein: CSARDYREGTEAFF.